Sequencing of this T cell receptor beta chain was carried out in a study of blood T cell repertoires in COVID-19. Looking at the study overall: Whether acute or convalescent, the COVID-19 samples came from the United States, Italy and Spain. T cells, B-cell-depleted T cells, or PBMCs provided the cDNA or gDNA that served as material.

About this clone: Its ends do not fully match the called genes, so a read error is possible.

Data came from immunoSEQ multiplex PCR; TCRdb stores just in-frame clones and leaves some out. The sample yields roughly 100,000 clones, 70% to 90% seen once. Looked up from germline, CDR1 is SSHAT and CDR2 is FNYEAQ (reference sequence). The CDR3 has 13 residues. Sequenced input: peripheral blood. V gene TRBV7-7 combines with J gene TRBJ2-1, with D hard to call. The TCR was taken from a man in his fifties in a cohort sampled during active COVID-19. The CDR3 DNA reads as TGTGCTAGCAGCTTAGCTCTCGGCAATGAGCAGTTCTTC. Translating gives CASSLALGNEQFF.